These T cell receptor beta chains were read from a single sample in a study of follicular helper T cells after annual influenza vaccination. Assay used: immunoSEQ multiplex PCR; TCRdb lists only in-frame clones, some missing. The sample consists of roughly 7,000 clones, 80% to 85% of them appearing once. Specimen: CXCR5+ CD38- circulating T follicular helper cells from blood, collected 7 days after influenza vaccination. Receptors were obtained from an adult who received the influenza vaccine. Each CDR3 is given with its conserved first and last residue. Each record gives: clone size, V gene, J gene, D gene, CDR3 DNA, CDR3 protein. The D gene is left open where the match is weak. Expanded clones get a size class; other rows say once, few or many, or leave the size out.

clone size: -; V gene: TRBV5-1; J gene: TRBJ2-1; D gene: TRBD2; CDR3 DNA: TGCGCCAGCAGCTTATTCGGGACTAGCAATGAGCAGTTCTTC; CDR3 protein: CASSLFGTSNEQFF
clone size: -; V gene: TRBV6-4; J gene: TRBJ2-5; D gene: -; CDR3 DNA: TGTGCCAGCAGTGCCTTAAGTTTGATCCAAGAGACCCAGTACTTC; CDR3 protein: CASSALSLIQETQYF
clone size: -; V gene: TRBV28; J gene: TRBJ1-5; D gene: -; CDR3 DNA: TGTGCCAGCAGTTTATTCGGGAATCAGCCCCAGCATTTT; CDR3 protein: CASSLFGNQPQHF
clone size: -; V gene: TRBV5-1; J gene: TRBJ1-5; D gene: -; CDR3 DNA: TGCGCCAGCAGCTTAGGGACGGCCACCAATCAGCCCCAGCATTTT; CDR3 protein: CASSLGTATNQPQHF
clone size: -; V gene: TRBV5-1; J gene: TRBJ2-4; D gene: -; CDR3 DNA: TGCGCCAGCAGCATAGGACTAGCCAAAAACATTCAGTACTTC; CDR3 protein: CASSIGLAKNIQYF
clone size: -; V gene: TRBV15; J gene: TRBJ1-4; D gene: -; CDR3 DNA: TGTGCCACCAGCAGGGGAGGGGGAGGGGAAAAACTGTTTTTT; CDR3 protein: CATSRGGGGEKLFF
clone size: once; V gene: TRBV19; J gene: TRBJ1-1; D gene: -; CDR3 DNA: TGTGCCAGTACCTCTGGGCCACACCGGTGGACTGAAGCTTTCTTT; CDR3 protein: CASTSGPHRWTEAFF
clone size: -; V gene: TRBV7-9; J gene: TRBJ1-3; D gene: -; CDR3 DNA: TGTGCCAGCAGCTTAGTGTTTACCTTCTCTGGAAACACCATATATTTT; CDR3 protein: CASSLVFTFSGNTIYF
clone size: -; V gene: TRBV27; J gene: TRBJ2-1; D gene: -; CDR3 DNA: TGTGCCAGCGGTAAGGGGACTCAAGGGGGGAATGAGCAGTTCTTC; CDR3 protein: CASGKGTQGGNEQFF
clone size: -; V gene: TRBV18; J gene: TRBJ1-5; D gene: TRBD1; CDR3 DNA: TGTGCCAGCTCACAGAATTCGGCAGGGGGCTCTAGCAATCAGCCCCAGCATTTT; CDR3 protein: CASSQNSAGGSSNQPQHF
clone size: -; V gene: TRBV29-1; J gene: TRBJ1-3; D gene: -; CDR3 DNA: TGCAGCGTTGTATCCGGAAACACCATATATTTT; CDR3 protein: CSVVSGNTIYF
clone size: -; V gene: TRBV16; J gene: TRBJ2-1; D gene: -; CDR3 DNA: TGTGCCAGCAGCCCTTTGTCGTCGGTAAAACTTTACAATGAGCAGTTCTTC; CDR3 protein: CASSPLSSVKLYNEQFF
clone size: -; V gene: TRBV19; J gene: TRBJ2-1; D gene: TRBD2; CDR3 DNA: TGTGCCAGTAAAAAGCGGGAGGGTGAGCAGTTCTTC; CDR3 protein: CASKKREGEQFF
clone size: -; V gene: TRBV2; J gene: TRBJ2-6; D gene: -; CDR3 DNA: TGTGCCAGCATTGGGGGTCGTGGGGCCAACGTCCTGACTTTC; CDR3 protein: CASIGGRGANVLTF
clone size: -; V gene: TRBV21-1; J gene: TRBJ2-2; D gene: -; CDR3 DNA: TGTGCCAGCAGCCCTCTATGGGAGCGGGTAACCGGGGAGCTGTTTTTT; CDR3 protein: CASSPLWERVTGELFF
clone size: -; V gene: TRBV28; J gene: TRBJ2-3; D gene: -; CDR3 DNA: TGTGCCAGCAGTACTTCTTTTTATACGCAGTATTTT; CDR3 protein: CASSTSFYTQYF
clone size: -; V gene: TRBV11-2; J gene: TRBJ2-7; D gene: TRBD2; CDR3 DNA: TGTGCCAGCAGCTTAGATGGAGCGGGAGTCAACGAGCAGTACTTC; CDR3 protein: CASSLDGAGVNEQYF
clone size: -; V gene: TRBV11-2; J gene: TRBJ1-5; D gene: -; CDR3 DNA: TGTGCCAGCAGCTTTGCCCTGACTCAGCCCCAGCATTTT; CDR3 protein: CASSFALTQPQHF
clone size: -; V gene: TRBV10-3; J gene: TRBJ1-3; D gene: TRBD1; CDR3 DNA: TGTGCCATCAGTGACACGACAGGGACTGGAAACACCATATATTTT; CDR3 protein: CAISDTTGTGNTIYF
clone size: -; V gene: TRBV4-1; J gene: TRBJ2-4; D gene: TRBD2; CDR3 DNA: TGCGCCAGCAGCCCACTCGGACTAGCGGGAGGACTAAGCAAAAACATTCAGTACTTC; CDR3 protein: CASSPLGLAGGLSKNIQYF
clone size: -; V gene: TRBV5-1; J gene: TRBJ2-5; D gene: -; CDR3 DNA: TGCGCCAGCAGCTTGGCAGGCAGCCAAGAGACCCAGTACTTC; CDR3 protein: CASSLAGSQETQYF
clone size: once; V gene: TRBV28; J gene: TRBJ2-7; D gene: TRBD1; CDR3 DNA: TGTGCCAGCAGGAGTGACAGGGGGATACGAACCTACGAGCAGTACTTC; CDR3 protein: CASRSDRGIRTYEQYF
clone size: -; V gene: TRBV29-1; J gene: TRBJ2-1; D gene: -; CDR3 DNA: TGCAGCGTCCCGCCTGAGGGGAAATCCTACAATGAGCAGTTCTTC; CDR3 protein: CSVPPEGKSYNEQFF
clone size: -; V gene: TRBV7-9; J gene: TRBJ2-7; D gene: -; CDR3 DNA: TGTGCCAGCAGCCACGGGAACGTCTACGAGCAGTACTTC; CDR3 protein: CASSHGNVYEQYF
clone size: -; V gene: TRBV4-2; J gene: TRBJ1-5; D gene: -; CDR3 DNA: TGTGCCAGCAGCCAGGAAGTGGGGCCCCAGCATTTT; CDR3 protein: CASSQEVGPQHF
clone size: -; V gene: TRBV6-5; J gene: TRBJ1-2; D gene: -; CDR3 DNA: TGTGCCACCAAACGGTTGGGGCGAAGCTCCTATGGCTACACCTTC; CDR3 protein: CATKRLGRSSYGYTF
clone size: -; V gene: TRBV5-4; J gene: TRBJ1-1; D gene: -; CDR3 DNA: TGTGCCAGCAGCTTGGGAGGGATTAAGAACACTGAAGCTTTCTTT; CDR3 protein: CASSLGGIKNTEAFF
clone size: -; V gene: TRBV11-2; J gene: TRBJ2-3; D gene: -; CDR3 DNA: TGTGCCAGCAGCTCCACGACTACGCAGTATTTT; CDR3 protein: CASSSTTTQYF
clone size: -; V gene: TRBV2; J gene: TRBJ1-1; D gene: TRBD1; CDR3 DNA: TGTGCCAGCAGAGACCGGACAGGGGTAACTGAAGCTTTCTTT; CDR3 protein: CASRDRTGVTEAFF
clone size: -; V gene: TRBV5-1; J gene: TRBJ2-3; D gene: TRBD2; CDR3 DNA: TGCGCCAGCAGCTTGACGGGACTAGCAGATACGCAGTATTTT; CDR3 protein: CASSLTGLADTQYF
clone size: -; V gene: TRBV6-6; J gene: TRBJ1-1; D gene: -; CDR3 DNA: TGTGCCAGCAGTTACGGGACTTCTACCGAAGCTTTCTTT; CDR3 protein: CASSYGTSTEAFF
clone size: -; V gene: TRBV7-9; J gene: TRBJ2-5; D gene: -; CDR3 DNA: TGTGCCAGCAGCGCCCTAGTGGGGTTAGAGACCCAGTACTTC; CDR3 protein: CASSALVGLETQYF
clone size: -; V gene: TRBV6-1; J gene: TRBJ2-5; D gene: -; CDR3 DNA: TGTGCCAGCAGTGAGGCATTAACGGTCTTGGGGACCCAGTACTTC; CDR3 protein: CASSEALTVLGTQYF
clone size: -; V gene: TRBV7-9; J gene: TRBJ1-2; D gene: -; CDR3 DNA: TGTGCCAGCAGCTTAGAAGCGGCCGGGCTAGGCTACACCTTC; CDR3 protein: CASSLEAAGLGYTF
clone size: -; V gene: TRBV7-9; J gene: TRBJ1-1; D gene: -; CDR3 DNA: TGTGCCAGCAGCCCCCCGGACAGTAACACTGAAGCTTTCTTT; CDR3 protein: CASSPPDSNTEAFF
clone size: -; V gene: TRBV11-2; J gene: TRBJ2-1; D gene: -; CDR3 DNA: TGTGCCAGCAGCCCGGACGGTAATGAGCAGTTCTTC; CDR3 protein: CASSPDGNEQFF
clone size: -; V gene: TRBV27; J gene: TRBJ1-3; D gene: TRBD1; CDR3 DNA: TGTGCCAATCCGGGACAGGGAGGCTCTGGAAACACCATATATTTT; CDR3 protein: CANPGQGGSGNTIYF
clone size: -; V gene: TRBV2; J gene: TRBJ2-3; D gene: TRBD1; CDR3 DNA: TGTGCCAGCAGTCCCGGGACAGGGGATACGCAGTATTTT; CDR3 protein: CASSPGTGDTQYF
clone size: -; V gene: TRBV5-1; J gene: TRBJ2-4; D gene: TRBD1; CDR3 DNA: TGCGCCAGCAGTCCCGAGGCAGGGGGTACCAAAAACATTCAGTACTTC; CDR3 protein: CASSPEAGGTKNIQYF
clone size: -; V gene: TRBV11-2; J gene: TRBJ2-1; D gene: -; CDR3 DNA: TGTGCCAGCAGCCCAATGAGGGAGCAGTTCTTC; CDR3 protein: CASSPMREQFF
clone size: once; V gene: TRBV7-9; J gene: TRBJ1-2; D gene: -; CDR3 DNA: TGTGCCAGCAGCTTAGGGACAAACTATGGCTACACCTTC; CDR3 protein: CASSLGTNYGYTF
clone size: few; V gene: TRBV2; J gene: TRBJ1-5; D gene: TRBD1; CDR3 DNA: TGTGCCAGCAGTCGACAGGGGGCGAGCAATCAGCCCCAGCATTTT; CDR3 protein: CASSRQGASNQPQHF
clone size: -; V gene: TRBV6-1; J gene: TRBJ2-3; D gene: TRBD2; CDR3 DNA: TGTGCCAGCTGGGGGAGAGCGGGAGTAGCAGATACGCAGTATTTT; CDR3 protein: CASWGRAGVADTQYF
clone size: -; V gene: TRBV27; J gene: TRBJ2-5; D gene: -; CDR3 DNA: TGTGCCAGCAGTTTTTCGTGGCGGGAGACCCAGTACTTC; CDR3 protein: CASSFSWRETQYF
clone size: -; V gene: TRBV27; J gene: TRBJ2-2; D gene: -; CDR3 DNA: TGTGCCAGCCGCCTCGGACAGACCGGGGAGCTGTTTTTT; CDR3 protein: CASRLGQTGELFF